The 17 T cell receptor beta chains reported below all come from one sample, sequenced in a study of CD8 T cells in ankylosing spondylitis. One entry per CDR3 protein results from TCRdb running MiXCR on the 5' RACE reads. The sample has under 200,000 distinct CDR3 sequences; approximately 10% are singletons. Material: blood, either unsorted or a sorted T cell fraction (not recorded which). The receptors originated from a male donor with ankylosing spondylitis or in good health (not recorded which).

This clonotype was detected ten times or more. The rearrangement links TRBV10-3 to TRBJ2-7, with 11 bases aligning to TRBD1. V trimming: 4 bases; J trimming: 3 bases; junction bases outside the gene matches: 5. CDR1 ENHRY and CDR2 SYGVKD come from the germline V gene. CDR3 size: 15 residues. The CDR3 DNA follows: TGTGCCATCAGTGTATGGGGGACAGGGGGCTACGAGCAGTACTTC. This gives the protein CAISVWGTGGYEQYF.

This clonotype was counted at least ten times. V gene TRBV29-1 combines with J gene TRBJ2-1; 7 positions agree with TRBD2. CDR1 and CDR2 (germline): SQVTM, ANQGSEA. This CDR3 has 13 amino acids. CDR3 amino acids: CWGGERIKGEQFF. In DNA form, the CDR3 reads TGCTGGGGGGGGGAGAGGATCAAGGGTGAGCAGTTCTTC.

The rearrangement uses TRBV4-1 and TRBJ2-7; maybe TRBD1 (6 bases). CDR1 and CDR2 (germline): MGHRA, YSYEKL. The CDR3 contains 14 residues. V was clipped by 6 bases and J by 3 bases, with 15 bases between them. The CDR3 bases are TGCGCCAGCAGTAAACAGGGACGAGGCTACGAGCAGTACTTC. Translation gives CASSKQGRGYEQYF.

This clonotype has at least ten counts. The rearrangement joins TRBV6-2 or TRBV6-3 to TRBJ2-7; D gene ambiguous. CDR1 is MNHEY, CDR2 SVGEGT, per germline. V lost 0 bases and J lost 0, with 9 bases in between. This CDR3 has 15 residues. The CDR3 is CASSYSTWSSYEQYF. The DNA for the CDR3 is TGTGCCAGCAGTTACTCGACGTGGTCCTCCTACGAGCAGTACTTC.

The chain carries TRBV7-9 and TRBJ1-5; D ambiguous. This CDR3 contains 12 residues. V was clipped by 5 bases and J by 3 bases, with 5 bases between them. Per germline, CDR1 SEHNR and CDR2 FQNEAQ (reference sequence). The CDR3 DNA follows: TGTGCCAGCAGCAGGGACAATCAGCCCCAGCATTTT. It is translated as CASSRDNQPQHF. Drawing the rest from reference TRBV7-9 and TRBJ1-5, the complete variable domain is DTGVSQNPRHKITKRGQNVTFRCDPISEHNRLYWYRQTLGQGPEFLTYFQNEAQLEKSRLLSDRFSAERPKGSFSTLEIQRTEQGDSAMYLCASSRDNQPQHFGDGTRLSIL.

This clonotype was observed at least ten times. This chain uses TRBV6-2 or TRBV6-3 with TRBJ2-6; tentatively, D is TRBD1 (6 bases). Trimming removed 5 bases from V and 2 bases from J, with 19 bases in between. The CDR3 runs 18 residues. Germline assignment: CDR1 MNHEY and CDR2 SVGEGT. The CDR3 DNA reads TGTGCCAGCAGTGGGACATCGACATGGAATGCTGGGGCCAACGTCCTGACTTTC. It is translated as CASSGTSTWNAGANVLTF.

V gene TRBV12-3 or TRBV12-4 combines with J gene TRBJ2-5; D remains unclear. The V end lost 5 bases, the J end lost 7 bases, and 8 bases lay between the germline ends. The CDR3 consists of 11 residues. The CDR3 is CASSVQSTQYF. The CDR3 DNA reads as TGTGCCAGCAGTGTACAGTCGACCCAGTACTTC.

The CDR3 spells CASTRGQGATEQYF. CDR3 sequence (DNA): TGCGCCAGCACACGGGGACAGGGGGCCACCGAGCAGTACTTC. The J gene is TRBJ2-7, the V gene TRBV5-1; 12 bases are a match to TRBD1. Trimming took 6 bases from V and 6 from J; bases not matched to a gene: 7. Germline assignment: CDR1 SGHRS and CDR2 YFSETQ. The CDR3 extends over 14 amino acids.

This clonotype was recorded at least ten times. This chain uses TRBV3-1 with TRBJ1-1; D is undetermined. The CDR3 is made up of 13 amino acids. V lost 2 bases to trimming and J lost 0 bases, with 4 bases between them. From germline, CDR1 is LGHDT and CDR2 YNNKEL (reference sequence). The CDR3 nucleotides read TGTGCCAGCAGCCAACAGGTGAACACTGAAGCTTTCTTT. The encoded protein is CASSQQVNTEAFF.

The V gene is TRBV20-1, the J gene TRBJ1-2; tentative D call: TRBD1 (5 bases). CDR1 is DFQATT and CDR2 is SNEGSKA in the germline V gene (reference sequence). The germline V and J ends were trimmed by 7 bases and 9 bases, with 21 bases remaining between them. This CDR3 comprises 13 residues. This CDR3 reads CSVDFRGLGCYTF. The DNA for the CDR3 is TGCAGTGTCGACTTTAGGGGTTTGGGATGCTACACCTTC.

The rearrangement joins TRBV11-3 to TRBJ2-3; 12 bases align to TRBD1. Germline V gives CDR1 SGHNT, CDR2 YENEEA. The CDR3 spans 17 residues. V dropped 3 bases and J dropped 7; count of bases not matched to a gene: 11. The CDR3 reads CASSFSTGTGGDNTQYF. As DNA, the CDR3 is TGTGCCAGCAGCTTTTCAACCGGGACAGGGGGCGATAATACGCAGTATTTT.

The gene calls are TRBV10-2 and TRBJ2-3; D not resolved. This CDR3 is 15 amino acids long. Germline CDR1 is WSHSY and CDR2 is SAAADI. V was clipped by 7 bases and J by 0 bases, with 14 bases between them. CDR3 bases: TGCGCCAGCAAGGCAAGCCTACTGAGCACAGATACGCAGTATTTT. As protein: CASKASLLSTDTQYF.

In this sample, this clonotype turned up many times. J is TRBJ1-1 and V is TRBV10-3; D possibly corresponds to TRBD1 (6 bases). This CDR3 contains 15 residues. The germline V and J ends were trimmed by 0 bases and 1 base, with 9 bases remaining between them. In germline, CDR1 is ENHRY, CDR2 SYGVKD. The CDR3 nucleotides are TGTGCCATCAGTGAGTCGAGAGGGGGGAACACTGAAGCTTTCTTT. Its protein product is CAISESRGGNTEAFF.

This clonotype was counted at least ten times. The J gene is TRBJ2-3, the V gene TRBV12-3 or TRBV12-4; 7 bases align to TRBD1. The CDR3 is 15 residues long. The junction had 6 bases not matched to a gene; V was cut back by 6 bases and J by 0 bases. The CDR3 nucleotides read TGTGCCAGCAGCCTGACAGGGAAGAGCACAGATACGCAGTATTTT. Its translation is CASSLTGKSTDTQYF.

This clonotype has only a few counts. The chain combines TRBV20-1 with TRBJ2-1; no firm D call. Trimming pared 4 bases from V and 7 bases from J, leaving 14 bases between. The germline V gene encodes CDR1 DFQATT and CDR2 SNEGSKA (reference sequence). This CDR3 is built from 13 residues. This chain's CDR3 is CSAIIMRSNEQFF. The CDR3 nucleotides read TGCAGTGCTATCATAATGCGATCAAATGAGCAGTTCTTC.

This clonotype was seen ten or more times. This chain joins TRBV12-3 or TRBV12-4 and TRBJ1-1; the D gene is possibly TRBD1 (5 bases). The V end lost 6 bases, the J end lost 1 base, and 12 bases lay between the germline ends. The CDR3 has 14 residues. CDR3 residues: CASSPGTANTEAFF. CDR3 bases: TGTGCCAGCAGCCCCGGGACTGCGAACACTGAAGCTTTCTTT.

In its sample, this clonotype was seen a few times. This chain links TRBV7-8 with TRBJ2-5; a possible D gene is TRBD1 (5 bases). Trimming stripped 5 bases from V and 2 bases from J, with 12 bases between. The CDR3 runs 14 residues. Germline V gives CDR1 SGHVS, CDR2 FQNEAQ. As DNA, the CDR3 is TGTGCCAGCAGCAGTAGACAGACACAAGAGACCCAGTACTTC. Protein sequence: CASSSRQTQETQYF.